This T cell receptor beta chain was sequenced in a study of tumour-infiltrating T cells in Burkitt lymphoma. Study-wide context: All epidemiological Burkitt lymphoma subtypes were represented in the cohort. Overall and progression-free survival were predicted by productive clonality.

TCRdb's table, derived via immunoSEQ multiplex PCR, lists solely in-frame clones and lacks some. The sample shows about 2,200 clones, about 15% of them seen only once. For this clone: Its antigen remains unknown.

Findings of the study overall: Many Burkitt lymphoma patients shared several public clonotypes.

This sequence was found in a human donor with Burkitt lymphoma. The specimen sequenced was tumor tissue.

This chain's CDR3 is CASSPRAENTIYF. The CDR3 nucleotides are TGTGCCAGCTCACCACGAGCAGAAAACACCATATATTTT. J is TRBJ1-3 and V is TRBV18, with D hard to call. V was trimmed by 1 base and J by 6 bases, leaving 7 bases between them. CDR1 is KGHSH, CDR2 LQKENI, per germline. The CDR3 sequence is 13 residues long.